The sequence of this T cell receptor (beta chain) was determined in a study of cytomegalovirus exposure and HLA in healthy donors (dated by TCRdb to 2015 to 2018). Study-level background: According to a later analysis, one platform produced both the 110 or so validation repertoires and the 620 or so repertoires of the first cohort. The study aimed to test whether signatures of past pathogen exposure could be identified by cataloging public T cell receptors. Besides the first cohort of 666 subjects, a separate validation cohort made up of roughly 130 different subjects was used. The study combined high-throughput TCR immunosequencing, statistical association of individual TCRs with disease status, and machine learning to predict cytomegalovirus infection status.

This clone was seen only once. No antigen is known for it. No much larger clone exists at a distance of one base, and base qualities are not known. Receptor libraries were prepared by the immunoSEQ multiplex PCR assay. The source study handled its data this way. To diagnose cytomegalovirus status from the catalog of TCR beta chain sequences, a statistical classification framework was built. TCRdb took this table from immuneACCESS and kept in-frame rearrangements with V and J called. Such tables lack part of the clones; where checked against another copy, unresolved V genes explain under half of the gap, and the rest is unexplained. V and J calls and clone size follow that table, whereas D and trimming were derived from the DNA. For this sample there are about 240,000 clones; around 87% appear just once. Of the sample, roughly 1.2% falls within the top ten clones. The CDR3 sequence holds 14 residues, the cysteine and phenylalanine included. The sequence is cut down to CDR3 DNA, 42 bases in frame from base 1. For CDR1 and CDR2, the germline V gene (reference sequence) lists LNHDA and SQIVND. The germline ends are 10 bases apart after V is trimmed by 2 bases and J by 3 bases.

The donors belonged to the validation cohort of 120 subjects, which was separate from the approximately 700-subject first cohort. General findings and caveats noted by the study authors: A few of the identified cytomegalovirus-associated TCR beta chains were confirmed in vitro to be specific for cytomegalovirus antigens. The validation cohort had no HLA typing available for a later analysis, so co-occurrence within that cohort was assessed over all 120 or so repertoires. In a later analysis, TCRs clustered in the first cohort were found to also tend to co-occur in the 120 or so validation repertoires, with around 94% of cluster scores above 0. Most TCR sequences were observed very rarely across donors, whereas some public TCRs were present in many individuals. In both the original and validation cohorts, the classifier was reported to diagnose cytomegalovirus status with high specificity and sensitivity. The study listed 164 TCR beta chains as associated with cytomegalovirus. According to the authors, the approach could potentially be generalized to other disease states and immunological phenotypes.

The sequenced sample was PBMCs. The clonotype was recovered from a woman between 25 and 40 years old in good health and CMV-seropositive. Rearrangement joined TRBV19 to TRBJ1-2; TRBD1 might be the D gene, on 5 matching bases. The bases read TGTGCCAGTAGTATACGGGGCGGGGACTATGGCTACACCTTC. Translated, this is CASSIRGGDYGYTF.